The 27 T cell receptor beta chains below were found in one sample sequenced in a study of neurological immune-mediated disorders. A single record per CDR3 protein comes from TCRdb applying MiXCR to the 5' RACE reads. This table has about 48,000 distinct CDR3 sequences, approximately 10% appearing once. The sample consisted of PBMCs. All receptors derive from a woman aged 40-49 years with HTLV-1-associated myelopathy (HAM/TSP).

This clonotype was found a few times. This chain uses TRBV27 with TRBJ1-1; D is uncertain. V gave up 8 bases and J gave up 7 bases, with 11 bases separating them. The length of the CDR3 is 11 residues. CDR1 is MNHEY and CDR2 is SMNVEV in the germline V gene (reference sequence). The CDR3 DNA is TGTGCCAGCGCCCGAGGACGTGAAGCTTTCTTT. Translating it yields CASARGREAFF.

This clonotype occurred many times. The chain has TRBV20-1 and TRBJ2-7; 8 bases are a match to TRBD1. The CDR3 length is 17 residues. V was clipped by 0 bases and J by 1 base; unmatched bases: 11. The germline gives CDR1 DFQATT, CDR2 SNEGSKA (reference sequence). CDR3 nucleotides: TGCAGTGCTAGAGATCGCCTAGACAGGGGTGCGTCCTACGAGCAGTACTTC. It is translated as CSARDRLDRGASYEQYF.

The rearrangement links TRBV2 to TRBJ2-7; the match to TRBD1 covers 8 bases. Germline V lookup: CDR1 SNHLY, CDR2 FYNNEI. V trimming: 7 bases; J trimming: 9 bases; junction bases outside the gene matches: 17. The CDR3 covers 15 residues. CDR3 in DNA: TGTGCCAGCAATCCACCAATCACCAGGGGGCCGGGGCAGTACTTC. Translating gives CASNPPITRGPGQYF.

This clonotype was observed at least ten times. The gene calls are TRBV5-1 and TRBJ2-2; 8 positions match TRBD2. J gave up 5 bases and V 7 bases, and 7 bases lay outside the gene matches. CDR1 and CDR2 from the germline V gene are SGHRS and YFSETQ. The CDR3 loop spans 14 amino acids. The CDR3 DNA follows: TGCGCCAGCGCCGGGGGGGCCCGGACCGGGGAGCTGTTTTTT. Its protein is CASAGGARTGELFF.

Ten or more counts support this clonotype. The chain combines TRBV12-3 or TRBV12-4 with TRBJ2-1; the D is unclear. V lost 1 base and J 6 bases, leaving 10 bases between the germline ends. The length of the CDR3 is 14 residues. CDR3 loop: CASSLGAAINEQFF. CDR3 nucleotides: TGTGCCAGCAGTTTAGGAGCAGCCATCAATGAGCAGTTCTTC.

In this sample, this clonotype turned up many times. The V and J genes are TRBV7-2 and TRBJ2-7; 9 bases match TRBD1. The CDR3 loop spans 14 amino acids. The V and J ends lost 5 bases and 4 bases, in that order; junction bases with no gene match: 6. The germline V gene has CDR1 SGHTA and CDR2 FQGNSA. CDR3 residues: CASSVTGQGYEQYF. The CDR3 region has the DNA TGTGCCAGCAGCGTCACTGGACAGGGGTACGAGCAGTACTTC.

At least ten counts were recorded for this clonotype. The V and J genes are TRBV5-1 and TRBJ1-2; no clear D gene. The CDR3 is made up of 12 amino acids. Germline values: CDR1 SGHRS, CDR2 YFSETQ. Trimming removed 0 bases at V and 8 bases at J, with 8 bases between. DNA of the CDR3: TGCGCCAGCAGCTTGGAGGGCGAGGGCTACACCTTC. It yields the protein CASSLEGEGYTF.

The table lists this clonotype with many counts. The V and J genes are TRBV5-5 and TRBJ1-2; the match to TRBD1 covers 9 bases. The CDR3 runs 15 residues. J was trimmed by 4 bases and V by 4 bases; bases with no gene match: 8. The germline V gene has CDR1 SGHKS and CDR2 YYEKEE (reference sequence). The CDR3 region is CASSGGDRVSYGYTF. The CDR3 DNA follows: TGTGCCAGCAGCGGGGGGGACAGGGTGTCCTATGGCTACACCTTC.

This clonotype was observed many times. This sequence joins TRBV11-2 and TRBJ2-3; D is uncertain. V was cut by 1 base and J by 0 bases, with 5 bases left in between. CDR3 length: 14 residues. Germline CDR1 is SGHAT and CDR2 is FQNNGV. CDR3 amino acids: CASSLVPSTDTQYF. In nucleotides, the CDR3 is TGTGCCAGCAGCTTAGTACCCAGCACAGATACGCAGTATTTT.

This clonotype was observed many times. The chain joins TRBV20-1 to TRBJ2-3; 7 positions match TRBD1. After removal of 6 bases from V and 2 bases from J, the junction contained 11 bases not matched to a gene. The CDR3 has 15 residues. Germline V gives CDR1 DFQATT, CDR2 SNEGSKA (reference sequence). CDR3 in amino acids: CSAADRSRATDTQYF. The CDR3 nucleotides read TGCAGTGCAGCGGACAGGAGTAGGGCCACAGATACGCAGTATTTT.

Many counts were recorded for this clonotype. The chain couples TRBV7-2 to TRBJ1-1; D is possibly TRBD1 (5 bases). Germline loops: CDR1 SGHTA, CDR2 FQGNSA. CDR3 length: 14 residues. V lost 5 bases to trimming and J lost 3 bases, with 13 bases between them. For the CDR3, the DNA is TGTGCCAGCAGCATGACAGAGAGCGACACTGAAGCTTTCTTT. It yields the protein CASSMTESDTEAFF.

The chain combines TRBV7-8 with TRBJ2-3; D is ambiguous. Germline CDR1 SGHVS, CDR2 FQNEAQ. CDR3 length equals 13 residues. V lost 2 bases, J lost 2 bases, and 5 bases lay in between. CDR3 bases: TGTGCCAGCAGCTTACTATACACAGATACGCAGTATTTT. This translates into CASSLLYTDTQYF.

This clonotype was observed at least ten times. The V and J genes are TRBV12-3 or TRBV12-4 and TRBJ1-6; D remains ambiguous. The CDR3 consists of 15 residues. The V end lost 2 bases, the J end lost 8 bases, and 13 bases lay between the germline ends. The CDR3 nucleotides read TGTGCCAGCAGTTTAAAGGGTCCCGGTTATTCACCCCTCCACTTT. Its protein is CASSLKGPGYSPLHF.

This clonotype occurred many times. The chain is built from TRBV5-1 and TRBJ2-4, with 12 bases matching TRBD1. The CDR3 is 17 amino acids. Trimming removed 2 bases from V and 6 bases from J; junction bases left unmatched: 9. CDR1 SGHRS and CDR2 YFSETQ come from the germline V gene. Here the CDR3 reads CASSLGPTGQGANIQYF. CDR3 bases: TGCGCCAGCAGCTTAGGACCCACGGGACAGGGGGCAAACATTCAGTACTTC. Supplemented by reference TRBV5-1 and TRBJ2-4, the full variable domain reads KAGVTQTPRYLIKTRGQQVTLSCSPISGHRSVSWYQQTPGQGLQFLFEYFSETQRNKGNFPGRFSGRQFSNSRSEMNVSTLELGDSALYLCASSLGPTGQGANIQYFGAGTRLSVL.

Ten or more counts support this clonotype. The chain carries TRBV5-1 and TRBJ2-3; D is tentatively TRBD1 or TRBD2 (5 bases each). This CDR3 comprises 14 residues. CDR1 is SGHRS and CDR2 is YFSETQ in the germline V gene. Deletions cut 3 bases from V and 3 bases from J, with 11 bases between. The CDR3 sequence is CASSSWDRTDTQYF. Written as DNA, the CDR3 is TGCGCCAGCAGCTCTTGGGACCGTACAGATACGCAGTATTTT.

This clonotype was counted at least ten times. This chain joins TRBV29-1 and TRBJ2-5; the D gene could be TRBD1 or TRBD2 (5 bases each). V was pared by 7 bases and J by 3 bases, with 12 bases between. CDR1 SQVTM and CDR2 ANQGSEA come from the germline V gene. The CDR3 runs to 12 residues. DNA for the CDR3: TGCAGCGCCGGGACCGGAGAAGAGACCCAGTACTTC. Translating it yields CSAGTGEETQYF.

In its sample, this clonotype was seen many times. The chain carries TRBV2 and TRBJ2-1; 7 bases are a match to TRBD2. Germline V gene data show CDR1 as SNHLY and CDR2 as FYNNEI. V dropped 6 bases and J dropped 6; count of bases not matched to a gene: 5. This CDR3 has 13 amino acids. Here the CDR3 DNA reads TGTGCCAGCAGAGGACTAGAGGTCAATGAGCAGTTCTTC. Translation gives CASRGLEVNEQFF.

This clonotype appeared many times. The chain combines TRBV5-1 with TRBJ1-1; D is perhaps TRBD1 (6 bases). This CDR3 is 16 amino acids long. Deletions cut 0 bases from V and 1 base from J, with 13 bases between. The V gene's germline CDR1 is SGHRS and CDR2 YFSETQ. The CDR3 sequence: CASSLDRVATNTEAFF. Here the CDR3 DNA reads TGCGCCAGCAGCTTGGACAGGGTGGCAACGAACACTGAAGCTTTCTTT.

This clonotype was observed many times. The V and J genes are TRBV12-3 or TRBV12-4 and TRBJ2-1; 12 bases line up with TRBD1. V trimming: 6 bases; J trimming: 8 bases; junction bases outside the gene matches: 8. The CDR3 spans 15 residues. CDR3 sequence (DNA): TGTGCCAGCAGAATCGGGACAGGGGGCTATGATGAGCAGTTCTTC. Its protein product is CASRIGTGGYDEQFF.

This clonotype was counted ten times or more. CDR3 region: CASSPIAGTGNTEAFF. The CDR3 DNA reads as TGCGCCAGCAGCCCTATAGCCGGGACAGGGAACACTGAAGCTTTCTTT. The V call is TRBV4-3, the J call TRBJ1-1, with 8 bases that match TRBD1. With 4 bases clipped from V and 1 base from J, the junction kept 8 bases outside the gene matches. The CDR3 extends over 16 amino acids. The germline V gene has CDR1 LGHNA and CDR2 YSLEER.

In this sample, this clonotype turned up many times. V usage is TRBV4-3 and J usage is TRBJ2-1; D is undetermined. Germline values: CDR1 LGHNA, CDR2 YSLEER. Between the trimmed V and J ends, which lost 2 bases and 0 bases, there was a span of 8 bases. The CDR3 has 15 amino acids. CDR3 nucleotide sequence: TGCGCCAGCAGCCAACGGACGAGCTCCTACAATGAGCAGTTCTTC. Encoded protein: CASSQRTSSYNEQFF.

This clonotype was counted ten times or more. This chain joins TRBV7-2 and TRBJ2-5; TRBD2 aligns across 10 bases. CDR1 and CDR2 from the germline V gene are SGHTA and FQGNSA. The CDR3 runs 15 residues. V dropped 5 bases and J dropped 4; count of bases not matched to a gene: 7. CDR3 in DNA: TGTGCCAGCAGCCAGGAACTAGCGGGGACAGAGACCCAGTACTTC. Amino acid sequence: CASSQELAGTETQYF.

This clonotype was counted at least ten times. V is TRBV7-2 and J is TRBJ2-7; unclear D gene. The germline V gene has CDR1 SGHTA and CDR2 FQGNSA. The CDR3 loop spans 12 amino acids. The V gene lost 4 bases and the J gene lost 2 bases, with 6 bases spanning the gap. In nucleotides, the CDR3 is TGTGCCAGCAGCTCCAGACCCTACGAGCAGTACTTC. Translation: CASSSRPYEQYF.

This clonotype appeared many times. V usage is TRBV4-1 and J usage is TRBJ1-4; weak D call: TRBD1 (6 bases). The CDR3 loop spans 15 amino acids. Trimming stripped 0 bases from V and 7 bases from J, with 12 bases between. Germline-derived CDR1 and CDR2 are MGHRA and YSYEKL. CDR3 nucleotide sequence: TGCGCCAGCAGCCAAGACCGGGGGGCAGGTGAAAAACTGTTTTTT. Translated, it gives CASSQDRGAGEKLFF.

This clonotype showed up many times. DNA of the CDR3: TGTGCCAGCAGCCCGCGGTTGGAGCAATATATTGGATGGGGGGCCAACGTCCTGACTTTC. Translating gives CASSPRLEQYIGWGANVLTF. This chain connects TRBV5-5 to TRBJ2-6; D unclear. With 4 bases removed from V and 4 bases from J, the gap between germline ends came to 27 bases. This CDR3 region has 20 residues. Germline CDR1 SGHKS, CDR2 YYEKEE (reference sequence).

At least ten counts were recorded for this clonotype. The chain couples TRBV27 to TRBJ2-5; D perhaps matches TRBD1 (6 bases). V dropped 2 bases and J dropped 5 bases, with 12 bases sitting between them. Looked up from germline, CDR1 is MNHEY and CDR2 is SMNVEV (reference sequence). This CDR3 has 14 residues. The CDR3 region has the DNA TGTGCCAGCAGTTTAGTACCAGGGGCGGAGACCCAGTACTTC. Translating gives CASSLVPGAETQYF.

This clonotype has a handful of counts. The chain combines TRBV5-5 with TRBJ2-3; D remains unclear. The V end was cut by 0 bases, the J end by 6 bases, with 14 bases between. CDR1 and CDR2 from the germline V gene are SGHKS and YYEKEE (reference sequence). This CDR3 region has 15 residues. The CDR3 DNA is TGTGCCAGCAGCTTGGAATCGCCCGCGGCGGATACGCAGTATTTT. It translates to CASSLESPAADTQYF.